The next 9 T cell receptor beta chains were all read from a single sample in a study of blood T cell repertoires in COVID-19. The protocol was immunoSEQ multiplex PCR, while the TCRdb copy is restricted to in-frame clones and leaves out a portion. The repertoire includes roughly 230,000 clones, 70% to 85% of them detected once, and around 3.4% sits in the top ten. Material for sequencing was PBMCs or T cells enriched from blood (not recorded which). Receptor source: a woman aged 55-69 years who had recovered from COVID-19.

The chain carries TRBV7-3 and TRBJ2-5; 11 bases map to TRBD2. V trimming: 5 bases; J trimming: 2 bases; junction bases outside the gene matches: 4. The CDR3 has 15 residues. CDR1 is SGHTA, CDR2 FQGTGA, per germline. The CDR3 DNA is TGTGCCAGCAGCCCGGGACTAGCGGCACAAGAGACCCAGTACTTC. It yields the protein CASSPGLAAQETQYF.

V usage is TRBV5-4 and J usage is TRBJ2-7; 9 bases line up with TRBD2. The CDR3 consists of 15 residues. Trimming took 4 bases from V and 3 from J; bases not matched to a gene: 8. Looked up from germline, CDR1 is SGHNT and CDR2 is YYREEE (reference sequence). For the CDR3, the DNA is TGTGCCAGCAGCCCACTAGCGGGCGGAAGCTACGAGCAGTACTTC. Protein product: CASSPLAGGSYEQYF.

In its sample, this clone was seen once. The chain uses TRBV5-1 and TRBJ2-2; tentative D call: TRBD2 (5 bases). CDR3 length: 15 amino acids. Germline CDR1 is SGHRS and CDR2 is YFSETQ. Trimming pared 0 bases from V and 8 bases from J, leaving 14 bases between. The CDR3 loop is CASSLDSGSRGELFF. DNA for the CDR3: TGCGCCAGCAGCTTGGATTCGGGGTCGAGGGGGGAGCTGTTTTTT. The entire variable domain, with the rest obtained from reference TRBV5-1 and TRBJ2-2, is as follows: KAGVTQTPRYLIKTRGQQVTLSCSPISGHRSVSWYQQTPGQGLQFLFEYFSETQRNKGNFPGRFSGRQFSNSRSEMNVSTLELGDSALYLCASSLDSGSRGELFFGEGSRLTVL.

The V and J genes are TRBV27 and TRBJ2-5, with 8 bases fitting TRBD1. V dropped 2 bases and J dropped 1; count of bases not matched to a gene: 6. The germline V gene encodes CDR1 MNHEY and CDR2 SMNVEV (reference sequence). The CDR3 runs to 16 residues. Here the CDR3 reads CASSLGVTGGQETQYF. For the CDR3, the DNA is TGTGCCAGCAGTTTAGGTGTTACAGGGGGCCAAGAGACCCAGTACTTC.

The chain joins TRBV2 to TRBJ2-1; 9 positions agree with TRBD1. This CDR3 is 13 amino acids long. CDR1 and CDR2 (germline): SNHLY, FYNNEI. Losses at the gene ends were 4 bases for V and 8 bases for J; bases not matched to a gene: 3. The CDR3 DNA sequence: TGTGCCAGCAGTGGACAGGGGGGTTATGAGCAGTTCTTC. Translation: CASSGQGGYEQFF. Full variable domain (outside the CDR3, taken from reference TRBV2 and TRBJ2-1): EPEVTQTPSHQVTQMGQEVILRCVPISNHLYFYWYRQILGQKVEFLVSFYNNEISEKSEIFDDQFSVERPDGSNFTLKIRSTKLEDSAMYFCASSGQGGYEQFFGPGTRLTVL.

V gene TRBV3-1 (or the pseudogene TRBV3-2) combines with J gene TRBJ2-3; 8 bases align to TRBD1. Germline lookup yields CDR1 LGHDT and CDR2 YNNKEL (reference sequence). The CDR3 runs to 14 residues. J gave up 3 bases and V 4 bases, and 3 bases lay outside the gene matches. The chain's CDR3 is CASSRRTGTDTQYF. In DNA form, the CDR3 reads TGTGCCAGCAGCCGAAGGACAGGGACAGATACGCAGTATTTT.

The chain has TRBV7-2 and TRBJ2-1, with 9 bases aligning to TRBD1. The CDR3 length is 16 residues. V lost 4 bases and J lost 1; bases outside the gene matches: 5. CDR1 SGHTA and CDR2 FQGNSA come from the germline V gene. CDR3: CASSSQGAGSYNEQFF. The CDR3, as DNA: TGTGCCAGCAGCTCACAGGGGGCGGGGTCCTACAATGAGCAGTTCTTC.

The genes are TRBV4-2 and TRBJ2-5, with 7 nucleotides matching TRBD1. This CDR3 contains 15 residues. The germline V gene encodes CDR1 LGHNA and CDR2 YNFKEQ. V was clipped by 4 bases and J by 3 bases; unmatched bases: 8. CDR3 in DNA: TGTGCCAGCAGCCCTGGACAGGCGGTGGAAGAGACCCAGTACTTC. As protein: CASSPGQAVEETQYF.

The rearrangement links TRBV27 to TRBJ2-2, with TRBD2 matching over 7 bases. V gave up 5 bases and J gave up 6 bases; unmatched junction bases: 12. Germline CDR1 reads MNHEY; CDR2 reads SMNVEV (reference sequence). This CDR3 spans 16 amino acids. The CDR3 protein is CASSDQGGGVSGELFF. The CDR3, as DNA: TGTGCCAGCAGTGACCAAGGTGGGGGGGTATCCGGGGAGCTGTTTTTT.